A selection of T cell receptor beta chains follows, all from one sample in a study of T cell changes during pregnancy in multiple sclerosis. Sequencing used immunoSEQ multiplex PCR; TCRdb keeps in-frame clones, though not all of them. The sample has roughly 90,000 clones, roughly 90% seen once. The sequences come from peripheral blood, collected in the first trimester of pregnancy. The receptors here all came from a female donor in good health, enrolled as a control in a pregnancy study. CDR3s include the opening cysteine and the closing phenylalanine or tryptophan. A D gene is named only where the DNA matches it firmly. Clone size, where shown, is once, few, many, or a class for clones that have expanded.

CDR3 DNA | CDR3 protein | D gene | clone size | J gene | V gene
TGTGCCAGCAGCCTCCAACAGGGGGCGGTTCAGCCCCAGCATTTT | CASSLQQGAVQPQHF | TRBD1 | . | TRBJ1-5 | TRBV7-8
TGTGCCAGCAGCTCCTACCAGGGGGCGCGCACTGAAGCTTTCTTT | CASSSYQGARTEAFF | TRBD1 | . | TRBJ1-1 | TRBV7-9
TGCGCCAGCACCCCAACAGGGAACGGCCGAGCTTTCTTT | CASTPTGNGRAFF | . | . | TRBJ1-1 | TRBV4-1
TGCAGTGCTGGCTCTTACGAGCAGTACTTC | CSAGSYEQYF | . | . | TRBJ2-7 | TRBV20-1
TGTGCCAGCAGCTCCCGGCGAGGGGGATACGAGCAGTACTTC | CASSSRRGGYEQYF | . | once | TRBJ2-7 | TRBV7-6
TGTGCCAGCAGCTTGTATCTCCCTCGAGCCTTATCCTACAATGAGCAGTTCTTC | CASSLYLPRALSYNEQFF | . | . | TRBJ2-1 | TRBV5-4
TGTGCCAGCAGCACTTCGCGGGGGGGATACAATGAGCAGTTCTTC | CASSTSRGGYNEQFF | TRBD2 | once | TRBJ2-1 | TRBV7-9
TGTGCCTCGAGAGGAGAGGAAAACATTCAGTACTTC | CASRGEENIQYF | . | few | TRBJ2-4 | TRBV9
TGTGCCAGCAGCTTACTCGCGGGGACAGTGAACACTGAAGCTTTCTTT | CASSLLAGTVNTEAFF | TRBD1 | . | TRBJ1-1 | TRBV7-3
TGTGCCAGCAGCCCCGGCGGATACGCTTATGGCTACACCTTC | CASSPGGYAYGYTF | . | . | TRBJ1-2 | TRBV7-9
TGCGCCAGCAGCCAAGATCCCCCTTGGGGAGCCTATTTCTATGGCTACACCTTC | CASSQDPPWGAYFYGYTF | . | . | TRBJ1-2 | TRBV4-3
TGTGCCAGCAGTCGAGACAGCCGCTCTTACGAGCAGTACTTC | CASSRDSRSYEQYF | . | . | TRBJ2-7 | TRBV27
TGTGCCAGCATCATCAGCGGGGGGAGCTCCTACAATGAGCAGTTCTTC | CASIISGGSSYNEQFF | TRBD2 | . | TRBJ2-1 | TRBV28
TGCGCCAGCAGCCTCGCCCAGGGGGCAAATCAACCCCAGCATTTT | CASSLAQGANQPQHF | TRBD1 | once | TRBJ1-5 | TRBV4-3
TGTGCCAGCAGTTCGCCGGGACAGAGGGAGCGGCAGCATTTT | CASSSPGQRERQHF | TRBD1 | . | TRBJ1-5 | TRBV28
TGTGCCAGCAGTTACGGAGCGGGGGCCTCCTACAATGAGCAGTTCTTC | CASSYGAGASYNEQFF | TRBD2 | . | TRBJ2-1 | TRBV6-5
TGTGCCAGCAGCCAAGATCTCGGCCAGGGGTACTATGGCTACACCTTC | CASSQDLGQGYYGYTF | . | . | TRBJ1-2 | TRBV14
TGTGCCAGCAGTGCTAGGATGACTGAAGCTTTCTTT | CASSARMTEAFF | . | once | TRBJ1-1 | TRBV25-1
TGTGCCAGCAGCTTCCCCTCTAGCGGGGGGACCGGGGAGCTGTTTTTT | CASSFPSSGGTGELFF | TRBD2 | . | TRBJ2-2 | TRBV5-6
TGTGCCACCAGCAGCGGACAGGGTACGGGCTACACCTTC | CATSSGQGTGYTF | TRBD1 | . | TRBJ1-2 | TRBV15
TGTGCCAGCAGTGAAAGGGGGCAGGGGACAGATACGCAGTATTTT | CASSERGQGTDTQYF | TRBD1 | once | TRBJ2-3 | TRBV6-4
TGCGCCAGCAGGAGACAAGACGCTCCTATCTATGGCTACACCTTC | CASRRQDAPIYGYTF | . | . | TRBJ1-2 | TRBV23-1
TGTGCCAGCAGCGTAGGGGAAGCGGTGGGCCAAGAGACCCAGTACTTC | CASSVGEAVGQETQYF | . | . | TRBJ2-5 | TRBV9
TGTGCCAGCAGTCTTACTAGCGGGGGCCAAGAGACCCAGTACTTC | CASSLTSGGQETQYF | TRBD2 | once | TRBJ2-5 | TRBV28
TGTGCCAGCAGTACCCCGACAGGCGGGAATCAGCCCCAGCATTTT | CASSTPTGGNQPQHF | . | . | TRBJ1-5 | TRBV6-5
TGTGCCAGCTCACAACAGGGGGGTTACAACACTGAAGCTTTCTTT | CASSQQGGYNTEAFF | TRBD1 | . | TRBJ1-1 | TRBV18
TGTGCCAGCAGCCAAGAGGTATTGGGAGAGGAAAAACTGTTTTTT | CASSQEVLGEEKLFF | . | . | TRBJ1-4 | TRBV4-2
TGTGCCAGCACGGTACCGGGACAGGGGAAATATAGCAATCAGCCCCAGCATTTT | CASTVPGQGKYSNQPQHF | TRBD1 | . | TRBJ1-5 | TRBV11-1
TGTGCCAGTAGTGCCAGGGGGGGTCGACAGGGGAGAGCTTTCTTT | CASSARGGRQGRAFF | TRBD1 | . | TRBJ1-1 | TRBV19
TGTGCCAGCAGCGGCGACAGGGGCCCCCGGCACACCACAGATACGCAGTATTTT | CASSGDRGPRHTTDTQYF | TRBD1 | . | TRBJ2-3 | TRBV5-4
TGTGCCAGCAGCCAAGTTAATCGTGGACAGGGATCCTACGAGCAGTACTTC | CASSQVNRGQGSYEQYF | TRBD1 | . | TRBJ2-7 | TRBV4-2
TGCGCCAGCAGCGCGGACAGTCATTCACCCCTCCACTTT | CASSADSHSPLHF | . | . | TRBJ1-6 | TRBV5-1
TGTGCCAGCAGCCAAAAACAGGGGACCACTGAAGCTTTCTTT | CASSQKQGTTEAFF | TRBD1 | . | TRBJ1-1 | TRBV4-2
TGCAGCGCTCTTGGGGGGAACCCCGGGGAGCTGTTTTTT | CSALGGNPGELFF | . | . | TRBJ2-2 | TRBV29-1
TGTGCCAGCAGTGAATGGGTGCAGGGGGCATCTGAAGCTTTCTTT | CASSEWVQGASEAFF | TRBD1 | once | TRBJ1-1 | TRBV6-1
TGCGCCAGCAGCCGACAGGGCTCTAATGAAAAACTGTTTTTT | CASSRQGSNEKLFF | TRBD1 | . | TRBJ1-4 | TRBV5-1
TGTGCCAGCAGTCAGACAGGGTTGGTTATCGAGCAGTACTTC | CASSQTGLVIEQYF | TRBD1 | once | TRBJ2-7 | TRBV27